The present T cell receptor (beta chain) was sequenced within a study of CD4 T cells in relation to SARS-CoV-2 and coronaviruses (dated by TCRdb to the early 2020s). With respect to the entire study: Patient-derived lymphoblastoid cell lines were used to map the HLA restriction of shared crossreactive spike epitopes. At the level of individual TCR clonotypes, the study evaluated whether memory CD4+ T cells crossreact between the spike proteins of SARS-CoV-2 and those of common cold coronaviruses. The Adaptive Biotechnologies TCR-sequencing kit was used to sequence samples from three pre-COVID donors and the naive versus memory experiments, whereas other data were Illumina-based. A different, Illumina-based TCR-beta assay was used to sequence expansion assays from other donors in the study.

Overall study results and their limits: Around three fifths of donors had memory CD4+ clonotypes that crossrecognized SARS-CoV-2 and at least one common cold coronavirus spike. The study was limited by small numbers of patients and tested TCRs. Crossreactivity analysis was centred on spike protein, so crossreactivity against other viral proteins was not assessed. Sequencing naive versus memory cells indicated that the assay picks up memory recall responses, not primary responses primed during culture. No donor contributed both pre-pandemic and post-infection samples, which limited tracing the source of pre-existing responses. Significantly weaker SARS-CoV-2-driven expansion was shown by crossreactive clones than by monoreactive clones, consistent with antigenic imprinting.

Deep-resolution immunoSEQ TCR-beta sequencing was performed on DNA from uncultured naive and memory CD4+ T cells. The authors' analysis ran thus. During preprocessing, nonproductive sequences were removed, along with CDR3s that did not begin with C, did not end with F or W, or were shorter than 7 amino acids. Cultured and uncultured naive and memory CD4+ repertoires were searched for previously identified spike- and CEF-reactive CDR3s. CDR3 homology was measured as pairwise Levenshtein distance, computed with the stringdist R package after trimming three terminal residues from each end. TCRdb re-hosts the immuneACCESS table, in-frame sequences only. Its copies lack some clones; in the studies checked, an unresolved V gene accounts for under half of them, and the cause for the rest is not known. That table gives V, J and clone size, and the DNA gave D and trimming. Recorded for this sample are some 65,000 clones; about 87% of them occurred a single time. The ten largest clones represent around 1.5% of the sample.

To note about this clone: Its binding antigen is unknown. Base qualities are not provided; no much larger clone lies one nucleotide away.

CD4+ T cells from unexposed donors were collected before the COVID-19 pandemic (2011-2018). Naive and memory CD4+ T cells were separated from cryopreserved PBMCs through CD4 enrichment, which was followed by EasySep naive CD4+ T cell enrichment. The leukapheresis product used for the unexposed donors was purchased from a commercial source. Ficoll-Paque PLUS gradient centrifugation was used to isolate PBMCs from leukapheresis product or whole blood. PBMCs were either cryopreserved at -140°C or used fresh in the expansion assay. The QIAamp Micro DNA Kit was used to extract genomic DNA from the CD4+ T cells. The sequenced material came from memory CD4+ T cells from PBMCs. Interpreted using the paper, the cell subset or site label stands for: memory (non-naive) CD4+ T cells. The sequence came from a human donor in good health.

The DNA sequence is as follows: TGTGCCAGCAGACGCATCCACCCTGGACTAGTACAAGAGACCCAGTACTTC. Its protein reads: CASRRIHPGLVQETQYF. Recombination connected TRBV3-1 (or the pseudogene TRBV3-2) to TRBJ2-5; the junction holds 7 bases that match TRBD2. The CDR3 has 17 amino acids, counting the end cysteine and phenylalanine. Only the CDR3 portion is preserved as DNA: 51 bases, with reading frame beginning at the first base. V trim: 6 bases; J trim: 2 bases; unmatched bases: 15. Per the germline V gene (reference sequence), LGHDT is the CDR1 and YNNKEL is the CDR2.